The 5 T cell receptor beta chains listed next were all sequenced from one sample in a study of blood T cell repertoires in COVID-19. Measured with immunoSEQ multiplex PCR; TCRdb has only the in-frame clones, and not every one. This sample has about 400,000 clones, with more than 70% found just once. The sample consisted of PBMCs or T cells enriched from blood (not recorded which). The receptor source for this set is a man aged 35-49 years in a cohort exposed to, infected with or recovered from COVID-19 (not recorded which).

CDR3 sequence: CASKGQGGYSNQPQHF. For the CDR3, the DNA is TGTGCCAGCAAAGGACAGGGCGGGTATAGCAATCAGCCCCAGCATTTT. The chain is built from TRBV27 and TRBJ1-5, with 8 bases aligning to TRBD1. Losses at the gene ends were 7 bases for V and 0 bases for J; bases not matched to a gene: 8. The germline CDR1 and CDR2 sequences are MNHEY and SMNVEV (reference sequence). The CDR3 extends over 16 amino acids.

In its sample, this clone was seen many times. V is TRBV14 and J is TRBJ2-4; 12 bases align to TRBD2. This CDR3 has 20 amino acids. V lost 1 base to trimming and J lost 2 bases; unmatched junction nucleotides: 12. The germline gives CDR1 SGHDN, CDR2 FVKESK. CDR3 protein: CASSQGLLAGGRGTKNIQYF. The CDR3 nucleotides are TGTGCCAGCAGCCAAGGTCTTCTAGCGGGAGGGCGGGGAACCAAAAACATTCAGTACTTC. The full variable domain, completed using reference TRBV14 and TRBJ2-4, is EAGVTQFPSHSVIEKGQTVTLRCDPISGHDNLYWYRRVMGKEIKFLLHFVKESKQDESGMPNNRFLAERTGGTYSTLKVQPAELEDSGVYFCASSQGLLAGGRGTKNIQYFGAGTRLSVL.

The chain couples TRBV6-5 to TRBJ1-1; 7 bases match TRBD1. V dropped 4 bases and J dropped 0; count of bases not matched to a gene: 2. Germline V gene data show CDR1 as MNHEY and CDR2 as SVGAGI. This CDR3 region has 14 residues. CDR3 loop: CASSLQGMNTEAFF. The DNA for the CDR3 is TGTGCCAGCAGTTTACAGGGGATGAACACTGAAGCTTTCTTT.

CDR3 in DNA: TGTGCCTGGACCCGGGACAGTAATCAGCCCCAGCATTTT. This encodes CAWTRDSNQPQHF. The genes are TRBV30 and TRBJ1-5; 7 nucleotides agree with TRBD1. V lost 4 bases to trimming and J lost 4 bases; unmatched junction nucleotides: 4. The CDR3 runs to 13 residues. CDR1 and CDR2 (germline): GTSNPN, SVGIG (reference sequence).

The chain uses TRBV19 and TRBJ1-1; no reliable D call. CDR3 length: 14 residues. V was shortened by 5 bases and J by 5 bases, with 15 bases between the two germline ends. Looked up from germline, CDR1 is LNHDA and CDR2 is SQIVND (reference sequence). The CDR3 here is CASSRIGGMTEAFF. DNA for the CDR3: TGTGCCAGTAGTCGTATCGGAGGGATGACTGAAGCTTTCTTT.